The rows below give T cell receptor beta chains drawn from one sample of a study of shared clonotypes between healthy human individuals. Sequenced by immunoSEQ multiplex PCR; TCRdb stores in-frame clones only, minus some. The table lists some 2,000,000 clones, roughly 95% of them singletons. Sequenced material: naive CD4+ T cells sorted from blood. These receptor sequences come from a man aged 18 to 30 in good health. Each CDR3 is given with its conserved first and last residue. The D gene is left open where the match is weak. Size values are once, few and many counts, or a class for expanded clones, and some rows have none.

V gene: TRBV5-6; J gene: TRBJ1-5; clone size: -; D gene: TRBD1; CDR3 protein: CASSADRGREGQPQHF; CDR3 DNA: TGTGCCAGCAGCGCGGACAGGGGGCGCGAGGGTCAGCCCCAGCATTTT
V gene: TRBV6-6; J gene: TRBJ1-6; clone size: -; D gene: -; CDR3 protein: CASWGFPGSPLHF; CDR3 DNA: TGTGCCAGTTGGGGGTTCCCGGGTTCACCCCTCCACTTT
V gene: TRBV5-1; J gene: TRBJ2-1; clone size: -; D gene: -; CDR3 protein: CASSEGRTYNEQFF; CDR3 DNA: TGCGCCAGCAGCGAAGGGAGGACTTACAATGAGCAGTTCTTC
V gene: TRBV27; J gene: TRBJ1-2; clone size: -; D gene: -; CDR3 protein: CASSPSDTFYGYTF; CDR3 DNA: TGTGCCAGCAGTCCGAGCGACACCTTCTATGGCTACACCTTC
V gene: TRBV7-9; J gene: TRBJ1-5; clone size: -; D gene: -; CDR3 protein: CASSLSGGVQPQHF; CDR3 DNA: TGTGCCAGCAGCTTATCTGGGGGAGTTCAGCCCCAGCATTTT
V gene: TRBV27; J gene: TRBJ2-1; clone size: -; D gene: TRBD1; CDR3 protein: CASSLLVSGQGANEQFF; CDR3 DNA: TGTGCCAGCAGTTTGCTCGTTTCGGGACAGGGGGCAAATGAGCAGTTCTTC
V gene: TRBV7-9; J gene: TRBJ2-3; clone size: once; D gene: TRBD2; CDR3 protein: CASSGRGGTDTQYF; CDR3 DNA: TGTGCCAGCAGCGGCCGGGGGGGCACAGATACGCAGTATTTT
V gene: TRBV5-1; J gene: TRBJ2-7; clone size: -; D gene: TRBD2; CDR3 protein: CASSLAGGLVVYEQYF; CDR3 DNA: TGCGCCAGCAGCTTGGCGGGGGGGTTAGTAGTCTACGAGCAGTACTTC
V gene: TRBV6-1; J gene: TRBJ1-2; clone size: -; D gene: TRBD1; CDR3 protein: CASSEAWTGDGYTF; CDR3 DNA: TGTGCCAGCAGTGAAGCTTGGACAGGGGACGGCTACACCTTC
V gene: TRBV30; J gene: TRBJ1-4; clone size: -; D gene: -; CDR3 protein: CAWSTDEKLFF; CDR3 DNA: TGTGCCTGGAGTACGGATGAAAAACTGTTTTTT
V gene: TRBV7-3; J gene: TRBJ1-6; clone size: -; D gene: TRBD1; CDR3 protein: CASSLTADRLNSPLHF; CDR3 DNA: TGTGCCAGCAGCTTAACGGCGGACAGGCTTAATTCACCCCTCCACTTT
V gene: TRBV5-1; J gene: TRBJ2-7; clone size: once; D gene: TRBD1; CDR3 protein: CASSLSPQGYEQYF; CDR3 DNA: TGCGCCAGCAGCTTAAGCCCACAGGGGTACGAGCAGTACTTC
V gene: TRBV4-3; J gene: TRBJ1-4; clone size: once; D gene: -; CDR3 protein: CASSQWINWQSNEKLFF; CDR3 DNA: TGCGCCAGCAGCCAATGGATAAATTGGCAGTCTAATGAAAAACTGTTTTTT
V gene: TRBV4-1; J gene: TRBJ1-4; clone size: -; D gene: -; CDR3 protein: CASSQGEGRTNEKLFF; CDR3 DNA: TGCGCCAGCAGCCAAGGGGAAGGACGGACGAATGAAAAACTGTTTTTT
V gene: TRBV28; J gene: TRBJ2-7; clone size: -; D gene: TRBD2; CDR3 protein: CASSLSGGPTYEQYF; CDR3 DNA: TGTGCCAGCAGTCTTAGCGGGGGGCCGACCTACGAGCAGTACTTC
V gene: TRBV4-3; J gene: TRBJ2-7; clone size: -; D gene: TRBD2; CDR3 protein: CASSQDLETSVYEQYF; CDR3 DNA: TGCGCCAGCAGCCAAGATCTTGAGACTAGCGTCTACGAGCAGTACTTC
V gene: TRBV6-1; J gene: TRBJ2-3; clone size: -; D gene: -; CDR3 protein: CASRGQAADTQYF; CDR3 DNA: TGTGCCAGCAGGGGCCAGGCGGCAGATACGCAGTATTTT
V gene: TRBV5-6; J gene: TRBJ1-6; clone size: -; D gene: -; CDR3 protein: CASSFSGNNSPLHF; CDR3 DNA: TGTGCCAGCAGCTTCTCAGGGAACAATTCACCCCTCCACTTT
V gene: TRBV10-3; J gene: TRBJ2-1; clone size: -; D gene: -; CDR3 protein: CAISERGGSYNEQFF; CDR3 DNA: TGTGCCATCAGTGAAAGGGGGGGCTCCTACAATGAGCAGTTCTTC
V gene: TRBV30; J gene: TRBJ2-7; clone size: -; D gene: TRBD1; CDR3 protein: CACTTGDHEQYF; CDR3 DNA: TGTGCCTGCACCACAGGGGACCACGAGCAGTACTTC
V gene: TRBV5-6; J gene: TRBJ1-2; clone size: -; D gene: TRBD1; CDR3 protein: CASSRPSGTAYGYTF; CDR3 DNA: TGTGCCAGCAGCCGCCCCTCCGGGACAGCCTATGGCTACACCTTC
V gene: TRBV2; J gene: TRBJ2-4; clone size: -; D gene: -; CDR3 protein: CASSESAMGAKNIQYF; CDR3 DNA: TGTGCCAGCAGTGAAAGCGCGATGGGGGCCAAAAACATTCAGTACTTC
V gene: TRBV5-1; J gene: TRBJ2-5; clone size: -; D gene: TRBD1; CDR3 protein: CASSPGTGGQETQYF; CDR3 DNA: TGCGCCAGCAGCCCCGGGACAGGGGGACAAGAGACCCAGTACTTC
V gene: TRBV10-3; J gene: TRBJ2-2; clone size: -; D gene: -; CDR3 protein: CAITSLSDFAGELFF; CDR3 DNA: TGTGCCATCACTTCTTTGTCGGATTTTGCCGGGGAGCTGTTTTTT
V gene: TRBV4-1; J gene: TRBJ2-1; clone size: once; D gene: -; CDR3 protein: CASSQVLSEQFF; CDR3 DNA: TGCGCCAGCAGCCAAGTACTAAGTGAGCAGTTCTTC
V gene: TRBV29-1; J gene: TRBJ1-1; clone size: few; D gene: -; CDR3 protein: CSVERTENTEAFF; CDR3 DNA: TGCAGCGTTGAGCGGACCGAGAACACTGAAGCTTTCTTT
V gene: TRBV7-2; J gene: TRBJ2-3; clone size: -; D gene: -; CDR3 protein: CASRLVTDTQYF; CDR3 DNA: TGTGCCAGCAGATTGGTCACAGATACGCAGTATTTT
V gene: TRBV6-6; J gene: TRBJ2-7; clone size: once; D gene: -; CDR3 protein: CASSSLAPALEQYF; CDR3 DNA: TGTGCCAGCAGCTCGCTAGCTCCGGCCCTGGAGCAGTACTTC
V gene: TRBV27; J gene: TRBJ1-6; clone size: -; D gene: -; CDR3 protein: CASSPRAGGSPLHF; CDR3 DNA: TGTGCCAGCAGTCCCCGGGCGGGGGGTTCACCCCTCCACTTT
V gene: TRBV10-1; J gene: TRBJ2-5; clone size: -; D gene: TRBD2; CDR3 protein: CASSGGGQETQYF; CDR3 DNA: TGCGCCAGCAGCGGGGGGGGCCAAGAGACCCAGTACTTC
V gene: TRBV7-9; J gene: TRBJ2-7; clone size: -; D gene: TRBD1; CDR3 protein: CASSPGQGAYEQYF; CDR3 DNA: TGTGCCAGCAGCCCCGGACAGGGGGCCTACGAGCAGTACTTC
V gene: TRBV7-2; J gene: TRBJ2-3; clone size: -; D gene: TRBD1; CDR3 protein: CASSLYRQGGDTQYF; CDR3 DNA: TGTGCCAGCAGCTTGTACCGACAGGGTGGAGATACGCAGTATTTT
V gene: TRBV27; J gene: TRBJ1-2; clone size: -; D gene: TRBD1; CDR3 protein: CASSSRTGGKGGNGYTF; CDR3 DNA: TGTGCCAGCAGTTCAAGGACAGGGGGCAAGGGGGGCAATGGCTACACCTTC
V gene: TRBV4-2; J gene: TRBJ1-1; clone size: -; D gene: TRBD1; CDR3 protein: CASSQEDRGRTEAFF; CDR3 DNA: TGTGCCAGCAGCCAAGAGGACAGGGGGCGGACTGAAGCTTTCTTT
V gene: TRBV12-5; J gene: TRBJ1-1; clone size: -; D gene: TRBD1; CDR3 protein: CASGVTTGTGRTEAFF; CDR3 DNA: TGTGCTAGTGGTGTTACGACCGGGACAGGGAGGACTGAAGCTTTCTTT
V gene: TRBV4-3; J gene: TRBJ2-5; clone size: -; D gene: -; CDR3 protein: CASSQGGRGRLSTETQYF; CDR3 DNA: TGCGCCAGCAGCCAAGGGGGTCGGGGGCGATTGTCCACAGAGACCCAGTACTTC
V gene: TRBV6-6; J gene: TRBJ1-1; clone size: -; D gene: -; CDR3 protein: CASEGAASAEAFF; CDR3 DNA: TGTGCCAGCGAAGGGGCGGCATCTGCTGAAGCTTTCTTT
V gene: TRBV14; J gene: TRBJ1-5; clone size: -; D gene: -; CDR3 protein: CASSQGGHQPQHF; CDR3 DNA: TGTGCCAGCAGCCAAGGAGGGCATCAGCCCCAGCATTTT
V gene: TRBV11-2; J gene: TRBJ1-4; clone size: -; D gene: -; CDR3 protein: CASSLSTGREKLFF; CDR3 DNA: TGTGCCAGCAGCTTATCGACAGGACGAGAAAAACTGTTTTTT
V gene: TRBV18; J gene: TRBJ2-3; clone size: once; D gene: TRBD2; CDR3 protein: CASGRTSGRPEPFSTDTQYF; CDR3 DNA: TGTGCCAGCGGTCGGACTAGCGGGAGGCCGGAGCCCTTTAGCACAGATACGCAGTATTTT
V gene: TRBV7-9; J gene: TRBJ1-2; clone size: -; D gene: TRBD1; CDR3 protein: CASSSRTGDNGYTF; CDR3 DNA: TGTGCCAGCAGCTCCAGGACAGGGGATAATGGCTACACCTTC
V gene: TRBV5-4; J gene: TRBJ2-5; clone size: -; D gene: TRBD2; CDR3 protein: CASSLSGRAESETQYF; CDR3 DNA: TGTGCCAGCAGCTTAAGCGGGAGGGCCGAGAGTGAGACCCAGTACTTC
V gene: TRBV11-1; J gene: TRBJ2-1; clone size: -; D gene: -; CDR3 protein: CASSRNGLWQGLYNEQFF; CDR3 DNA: TGTGCCAGCAGCCGAAATGGGTTGTGGCAGGGCCTATACAATGAGCAGTTCTTC
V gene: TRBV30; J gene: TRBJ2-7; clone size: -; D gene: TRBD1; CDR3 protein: CAWSGQGHEQYF; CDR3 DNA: TGTGCCTGGAGTGGACAGGGCCACGAGCAGTACTTC
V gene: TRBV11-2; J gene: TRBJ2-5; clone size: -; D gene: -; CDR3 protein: CASSSDRWYRQETQYF; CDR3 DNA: TGTGCCAGCAGCTCCGATAGGTGGTACAGGCAAGAGACCCAGTACTTC
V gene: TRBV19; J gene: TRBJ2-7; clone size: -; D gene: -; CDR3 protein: CASSIGRVSFYEQYF; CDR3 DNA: TGTGCCAGTAGTATAGGAAGGGTTTCCTTCTACGAGCAGTACTTC
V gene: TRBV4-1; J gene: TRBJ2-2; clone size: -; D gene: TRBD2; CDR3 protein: CASSVAGGTGELFF; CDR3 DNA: TGCGCCAGCAGTGTAGCGGGAGGCACCGGGGAGCTGTTTTTT
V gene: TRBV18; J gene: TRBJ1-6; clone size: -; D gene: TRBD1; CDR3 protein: CASSPNRGQGRHSPLHF; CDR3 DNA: TGTGCCAGCTCACCGAACCGCGGACAGGGGAGACATTCACCCCTCCACTTT
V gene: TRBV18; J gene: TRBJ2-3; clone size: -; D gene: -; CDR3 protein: CASSPAGGPDTQYF; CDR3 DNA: TGTGCCAGCTCACCAGCCGGAGGCCCAGATACGCAGTATTTT
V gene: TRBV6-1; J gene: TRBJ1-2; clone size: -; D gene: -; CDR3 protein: CASLQRLGFGGYTF; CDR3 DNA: TGTGCCAGCCTCCAGAGGCTCGGCTTTGGTGGCTACACCTTC
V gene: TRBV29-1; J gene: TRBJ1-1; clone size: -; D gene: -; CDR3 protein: CSVEGSENTEAFF; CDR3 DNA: TGCAGCGTTGAAGGCTCAGAGAACACTGAAGCTTTCTTT
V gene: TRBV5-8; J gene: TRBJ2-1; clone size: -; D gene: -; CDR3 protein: CASTRGQNSYNEQFF; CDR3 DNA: TGTGCCAGCACCCGCGGGCAGAACTCCTACAATGAGCAGTTCTTC
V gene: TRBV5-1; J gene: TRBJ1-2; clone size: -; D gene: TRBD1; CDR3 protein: CASSLDGTGGEGYTF; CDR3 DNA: TGCGCCAGCAGCTTGGACGGGACAGGGGGAGAAGGCTACACCTTC
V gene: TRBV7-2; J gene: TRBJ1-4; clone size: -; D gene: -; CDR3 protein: CASRPLGGANEKLFF; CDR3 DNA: TGTGCCAGCAGGCCCCTGGGGGGGGCTAATGAAAAACTGTTTTTT